Below are 30 T cell receptor beta chains sequenced from a single sample in a study of graft-versus-host responses after intestinal transplantation. Tissue processing of the graft released intraepithelial and lamina propria lymphocytes from it. Data came from immunoSEQ multiplex PCR; TCRdb stores just in-frame clones and leaves some out. The sample lists around 11,000 clones, around three quarters occurring once. This specimen consisted of ileum tissue, obtained 23 days after intestinal transplant. These receptors were collected from a human patient who received an intestinal transplant, so some T cells may come from the graft donor.

This clone is large (0.1 to 1%) by share. This chain uses TRBV27 with TRBJ1-5; no reliable D call. Per germline, CDR1 MNHEY and CDR2 SMNVEV (reference sequence). Trimming took off 0 bases at V and 0 bases at J, with 9 bases between the two ends. The CDR3 has 16 residues. The CDR3 here is CASSLSGRNSNQPQHF. DNA of the CDR3: TGTGCCAGCAGTTTATCAGGGCGGAATAGCAATCAGCCCCAGCATTTT.

This chain joins TRBV6-6 and TRBJ2-1, with TRBD2 as a possible D gene (6 bases). The ends were cut back, 6 bases at V and 10 bases at J, with 7 bases in the middle. CDR1 and CDR2 (germline): MNHNY, SVGAGI (reference sequence). The CDR3 loop spans 10 amino acids. CDR3 DNA: TGTGCCAGCAGGGGGGGAGAGCAGTTCTTC. Its protein product is CASRGGEQFF.

The V and J genes are TRBV11-2 and TRBJ2-7; 9 positions match TRBD1. After removal of 5 bases from V and 7 bases from J, the junction contained 9 bases not matched to a gene. The CDR3 consists of 14 residues. The germline V gene has CDR1 SGHAT and CDR2 FQNNGV. CDR3 sequence reads: CASSPGQGKREQYF. The CDR3 DNA sequence: TGTGCCAGCAGCCCGGGACAGGGAAAGCGGGAGCAGTACTTC.

This clone was recorded once. The V gene is TRBV28, the J gene TRBJ2-1; TRBD2 matches 12 bases. Per germline, CDR1 MDHEN and CDR2 SYDVKM. V lost 6 bases to trimming and J lost 4 bases; unmatched junction nucleotides: 19. This CDR3 spans 20 amino acids. CDR3 region: CASRQPSRSSGRAEYNEQFF. The CDR3 nucleotides read TGTGCCAGCAGACAACCCTCGAGATCTAGCGGGAGGGCCGAATACAATGAGCAGTTCTTC.

The chain links TRBV2 to TRBJ1-1; weak D call: TRBD1 (5 bases). V lost 3 bases to trimming and J lost 6 bases, with 11 bases between them. This CDR3 region has 13 residues. CDR1 and CDR2 from the germline V gene are SNHLY and FYNNEI. In DNA, the CDR3 is TGTGCCAGCAGTGACGGGGGTGTAGCTGAAGCTTTCTTT. Amino acids: CASSDGGVAEAFF.

The chain recombines TRBV7-8 with TRBJ1-2, with no clear D. Germline assignment: CDR1 SGHVS and CDR2 FQNEAQ. The CDR3 runs 14 residues. V was trimmed by 6 bases and J by 0 bases, leaving 11 bases between them. The CDR3 is CASSYKAANYGYTF. The DNA of the CDR3 is TGTGCCAGCAGTTATAAGGCTGCTAACTATGGCTACACCTTC.

The chain links TRBV29-1 to TRBJ2-1, with TRBD2 identical over 9 bases. This CDR3 comprises 16 residues. Looked up from germline, CDR1 is SQVTM and CDR2 is ANQGSEA. Unmatched junction bases numbered 15, after V lost 6 bases and J lost 6 bases. The CDR3 loop is CSVQGSGTSHFNEQFF. CDR3 coding DNA: TGCAGCGTGCAGGGGTCCGGGACTAGCCACTTCAATGAGCAGTTCTTC.

The chain uses TRBV6-5 and TRBJ1-1, with TRBD1 as a possible D gene (6 bases). V was clipped by 6 bases and J by 4 bases, with 15 bases between them. The CDR3 consists of 14 residues. Germline loops: CDR1 MNHEY, CDR2 SVGAGI. Here the CDR3 reads CASSVVRGGTEAFF. In DNA form, the CDR3 reads TGTGCCAGCAGCGTAGTCAGAGGGGGCACTGAAGCTTTCTTT.

CDR3 nucleotides: TGTGCCAGCAGCGGCGGGACGTTTGGGGCCAACGTCCTGACTTTC. It specifies CASSGGTFGANVLTF. V usage is TRBV11-2 and J usage is TRBJ2-6; D perhaps matches TRBD2 (6 bases). Trimming cost V 5 bases and J 3 bases, with 11 bases left between them. CDR3 length: 15 amino acids. Germline loops: CDR1 SGHAT, CDR2 FQNNGV.

This chain connects TRBV5-1 to TRBJ2-7; TRBD1 might be the D (5 bases). This CDR3 has 13 residues. Trimming pared 0 bases from V and 4 bases from J, leaving 8 bases between. In germline, CDR1 is SGHRS, CDR2 YFSETQ. CDR3 sequence: CASSLDGAYEQYF. DNA of the CDR3: TGCGCCAGCAGCTTGGATGGGGCGTACGAGCAGTACTTC.

This clone was observed once. The chain has TRBV4-3 and TRBJ1-2; D is ambiguous. V dropped 1 base and J dropped 0 bases, with 9 bases sitting between them. The V gene's germline CDR1 is LGHNA and CDR2 YSLEER. There are 15 residues in the CDR3. CDR3 nucleotides: TGCGCCAGCAGCCAAGTAGGGCCTACTAACTATGGCTACACCTTC. Protein product: CASSQVGPTNYGYTF.

This chain uses TRBV6-1 with TRBJ1-5; the D is unclear. This CDR3 is built from 15 residues. CDR1 is MNHNS, CDR2 SASEGT, per germline. The germline V and J ends were trimmed by 6 bases and 0 bases, with 12 bases remaining between them. Written as DNA, the CDR3 is TGTGCCAGCAGACCCCTCGGGAATAGCAATCAGCCCCAGCATTTT. It translates to CASRPLGNSNQPQHF.

The V gene is TRBV19, the J gene TRBJ2-7; 7 positions match TRBD2. Germline-derived CDR1 and CDR2 are LNHDA and SQIVND (reference sequence). The CDR3 covers 15 residues. V lost 0 bases and J lost 0; bases outside the gene matches: 2. The CDR3 bases are TGTGCCAGTAGTATAGAGGGCGGGGGCTCCTACGAGCAGTACTTC. Amino acid sequence: CASSIEGGGSYEQYF.

This rearrangement joins TRBV2 to TRBJ1-5, with D unclear. With 5 bases removed from V and 9 bases from J, the gap between germline ends came to 20 bases. The CDR3 runs 15 residues. The germline V gene encodes CDR1 SNHLY and CDR2 FYNNEI. This CDR3 is CASSPQIPWVMPQHF. CDR3 coding DNA: TGTGCCAGCAGTCCACAGATTCCTTGGGTCATGCCCCAGCATTTT.

The V gene is TRBV2, the J gene TRBJ1-5; 8 bases are shared with TRBD1. This CDR3 region has 14 residues. Trimming removed 2 bases from V and 4 bases from J; junction bases left unmatched: 1. The germline CDR1 and CDR2 sequences are SNHLY and FYNNEI. The CDR3 sequence: CASSEWTGNQPQHF. CDR3 nucleotide sequence: TGTGCCAGCAGTGAATGGACAGGGAATCAGCCCCAGCATTTT.

The chain employs TRBV5-1 and TRBJ2-2; 11 bases are shared with TRBD2. The CDR3 contains 16 residues. J lost 4 bases, V lost 3 bases, and 5 bases had no gene match. Germline assignment: CDR1 SGHRS and CDR2 YFSETQ. CDR3 loop: CASSSLAGGPTGELFF. The CDR3 nucleotides are TGCGCCAGCAGCTCCCTAGCGGGAGGACCCACCGGGGAGCTGTTTTTT.

This chain uses TRBV28 with TRBJ2-3; 7 positions agree with TRBD2. The CDR3 is 15 amino acids. CDR1 is MDHEN and CDR2 is SYDVKM in the germline V gene. After removal of 0 bases from V and 1 base from J, the junction contained 1 base not matched to a gene. CDR3 nucleotides: TGTGCCAGCAGTTTATGGGCGGGGGGCACAGATACGCAGTATTTT. The encoded protein is CASSLWAGGTDTQYF.

The genes are TRBV7-9 and TRBJ2-2, with TRBD1 matching over 8 bases. Germline V gene lookup returns CDR1 SEHNR and CDR2 FQNEAQ (reference sequence). After removal of 1 base from V and 3 bases from J, the junction contained 7 bases not matched to a gene. The length of the CDR3 is 17 residues. The CDR3 region has the DNA TGTGCCAGCAGCTTAGTATCTTGGACAGGGCACACCGGGGAGCTGTTTTTT. This sequence encodes CASSLVSWTGHTGELFF.

The V gene is TRBV7-3, the J gene TRBJ2-1, with 8 bases fitting TRBD2. This CDR3 contains 14 residues. In germline, CDR1 is SGHTA, CDR2 FQGTGA. The trim removed 2 bases at V and 10 bases at J, leaving 7 bases unmatched. CDR3 DNA sequence: TGTGCCAGCAGCTTATTTGGCGGGAGGAAAGAGCAGTTCTTC. Its protein product is CASSLFGGRKEQFF. Full variable domain (outside the CDR3, taken from reference TRBV7-3 and TRBJ2-1): GAGVSQTPSNKVTEKGKYVELRCDPISGHTALYWYRQSLGQGPEFLIYFQGTGAADDSGLPNDRFFAVRPEGSVSTLKIQRTERGDSAVYLCASSLFGGRKEQFFGPGTRLTVL.

This clone appeared a single time. J is TRBJ2-3 and V is TRBV15; the D is unclear. CDR3 length equals 13 residues. Trimming removed 3 bases from V and 6 bases from J, with 10 bases in between. Per germline, CDR1 LNHNV and CDR2 YYDKDF (reference sequence). CDR3 coding DNA: TGTGCCACCAGCAGGCACGATAGTGATACGCAGTATTTT. This encodes CATSRHDSDTQYF.

J is TRBJ1-2 and V is TRBV30; D gene ambiguous. Germline CDR1 is GTSNPN and CDR2 is SVGIG (reference sequence). This CDR3 contains 10 residues. Trimming removed 4 bases from V and 8 bases from J, with 8 bases in between. CDR3: CAWNRAGYTF. CDR3 in DNA: TGTGCCTGGAATCGTGCCGGCTACACCTTC.

This clone was seen a few times. This chain joins TRBV9 and TRBJ2-3; D unresolved. The germline gives CDR1 SGDLS, CDR2 YYNGEE. The CDR3 runs to 13 residues. Trimming left V 7 bases short and J 1 base short, with 10 bases between. The CDR3 reads CASATGGTDTQYF. CDR3 nucleotide sequence: TGTGCCAGCGCCACGGGTGGCACAGATACGCAGTATTTT.

This clone was observed a few times. V and J are TRBV13 and TRBJ1-1, with D maybe TRBD1 (6 bases). The germline V gene encodes CDR1 PRHDT and CDR2 FYEKMQ (reference sequence). The V end was cut by 3 bases, the J end by 0 bases, with 11 bases between. The CDR3 loop spans 15 amino acids. The CDR3 loop reads CASSFTGSMNTEAFF. CDR3 coding DNA: TGTGCCAGCAGCTTTACAGGGTCCATGAACACTGAAGCTTTCTTT.

The CDR3 sequence: CASSSRTGRETQYF. CDR3 in DNA: TGTGCCAGCAGTTCCCGGACAGGGCGGGAGACCCAGTACTTC. The gene calls are TRBV28 and TRBJ2-5; the match to TRBD1 covers 8 bases. The trim removed 4 bases at V and 5 bases at J, leaving 6 bases unmatched. The CDR3 extends over 14 amino acids. CDR1 is MDHEN, CDR2 SYDVKM, per germline.

This clone was observed a few times. The V gene is TRBV5-1, the J gene TRBJ1-1, with D maybe TRBD1 (5 bases). CDR1 SGHRS and CDR2 YFSETQ come from the germline V gene. This CDR3 is built from 15 residues. With 2 bases removed from V and 6 bases from J, the gap between germline ends came to 17 bases. CDR3 DNA sequence: TGCGCCAGCAGCTTCCGGGACCCCTTTTGGCCTGAAGCTTTCTTT. Translation gives CASSFRDPFWPEAFF.

The genes are TRBV14 and TRBJ2-1; TRBD1 agrees at 9 bases. This CDR3 is built from 17 residues. J was trimmed by 3 bases and V by 0 bases; bases with no gene match: 6. Germline CDR1 reads SGHDN; CDR2 reads FVKESK. CDR3 protein: CASSQEWDRVSYNEQFF. Written as DNA, the CDR3 is TGTGCCAGCAGCCAAGAATGGGACAGGGTGAGCTACAATGAGCAGTTCTTC. The variable domain in full, with the rest retrieved from reference TRBV14 and TRBJ2-1, is EAGVTQFPSHSVIEKGQTVTLRCDPISGHDNLYWYRRVMGKEIKFLLHFVKESKQDESGMPNNRFLAERTGGTYSTLKVQPAELEDSGVYFCASSQEWDRVSYNEQFFGPGTRLTVL.

The chain employs TRBV30 and TRBJ2-5, with 11 bases fitting TRBD1. The V and J ends lost 1 base and 7 bases, in that order; junction bases with no gene match: 5. Germline CDR1 reads GTSNPN; CDR2 reads SVGIG (reference sequence). CDR3 length: 14 residues. CDR3 sequence (DNA): TGTGCCTGGAGTGAGGGACAGGGGGTTGGGACCCAGTACTTC. Translating gives CAWSEGQGVGTQYF.

This clone appeared a single time. Relative to the germline gene, one junction end is altered; a read error may explain this. The chain is built from TRBV27 and TRBJ2-1; D ambiguous. The CDR3 sequence is 14 residues long. Looked up from germline, CDR1 is MNHEY and CDR2 is SMNVEV (reference sequence). The DNA of the CDR3 is TGTGCCAGCAGTGTATCGAACGAAAGGAATGAGCAGTTCTTC. It yields the protein CASSVSNERNEQFF.

This clone was detected a few times. This chain joins TRBV30 and TRBJ1-1, with D hard to call. Germline CDR1 reads GTSNPN; CDR2 reads SVGIG (reference sequence). This CDR3 spans 13 amino acids. Trimming left V 2 bases short and J 0 bases short, with 7 bases between. For the CDR3, the DNA is TGTGCCTGGAGTCCCGCTGTGAACACTGAAGCTTTCTTT. Protein: CAWSPAVNTEAFF.

This chain links TRBV11-2 with TRBJ2-7; the D gene is possibly TRBD2 (5 bases). V gave up 4 bases and J gave up 2 bases, with 15 bases separating them. The CDR3 is made up of 15 amino acids. Germline V gives CDR1 SGHAT, CDR2 FQNNGV. CDR3 sequence (DNA): TGTGCCAGCAGCTCCCCGGCGGGCCGGACCTACGAGCAGTACTTC. This encodes CASSSPAGRTYEQYF.